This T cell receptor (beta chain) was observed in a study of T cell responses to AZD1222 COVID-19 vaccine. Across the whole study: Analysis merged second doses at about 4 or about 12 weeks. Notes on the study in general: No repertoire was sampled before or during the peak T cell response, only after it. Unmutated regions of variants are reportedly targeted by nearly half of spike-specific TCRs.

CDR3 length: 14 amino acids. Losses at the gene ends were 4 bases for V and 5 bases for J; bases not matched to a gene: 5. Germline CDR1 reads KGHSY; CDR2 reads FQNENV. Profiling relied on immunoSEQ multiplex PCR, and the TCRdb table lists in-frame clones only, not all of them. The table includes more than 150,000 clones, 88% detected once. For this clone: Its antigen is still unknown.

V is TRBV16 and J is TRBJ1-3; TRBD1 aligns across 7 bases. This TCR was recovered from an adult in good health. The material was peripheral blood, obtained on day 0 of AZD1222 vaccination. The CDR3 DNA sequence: TGTGCCAGCAGCCCCTCGGGACAGCGAAACACCATATATTTT. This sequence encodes CASSPSGQRNTIYF.